This entry is about one T cell receptor beta chain. These data come from a study of cytomegalovirus exposure and HLA in healthy donors. The PCR contained 60 Vbeta and 13 Jbeta primers. Assay used: immunoSEQ multiplex PCR; TCRdb lists only in-frame clones, some missing. The sample contains roughly 170,000 clones, 70% to 90% of which appear only once. Sequences were obtained from PBMCs. This sequence originates from a woman aged 25 to 39 in good health and CMV-seronegative.

The CDR3 DNA is TGTGCCAGCAGTTTATCGATAGCAGATACGCAGTATTTT. Translation: CASSLSIADTQYF. The rearrangement links TRBV27 to TRBJ2-3; D gene unclear. Trimming took 0 bases from V and 4 from J, leaving 5 bases between them. Germline V gene lookup returns CDR1 MNHEY and CDR2 SMNVEV (reference sequence). The CDR3 spans 13 residues.